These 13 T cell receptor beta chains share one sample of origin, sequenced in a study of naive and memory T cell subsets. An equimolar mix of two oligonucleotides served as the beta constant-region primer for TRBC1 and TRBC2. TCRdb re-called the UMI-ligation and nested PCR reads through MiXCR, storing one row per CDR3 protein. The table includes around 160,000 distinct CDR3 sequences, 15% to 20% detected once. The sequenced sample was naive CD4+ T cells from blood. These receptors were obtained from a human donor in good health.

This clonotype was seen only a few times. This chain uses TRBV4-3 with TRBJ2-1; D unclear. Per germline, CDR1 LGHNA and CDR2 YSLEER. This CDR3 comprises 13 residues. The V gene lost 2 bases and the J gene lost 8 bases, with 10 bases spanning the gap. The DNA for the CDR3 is TGCGCCAGCAGCCAATGGTCGTACGATGAGCAGTTCTTC. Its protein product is CASSQWSYDEQFF.

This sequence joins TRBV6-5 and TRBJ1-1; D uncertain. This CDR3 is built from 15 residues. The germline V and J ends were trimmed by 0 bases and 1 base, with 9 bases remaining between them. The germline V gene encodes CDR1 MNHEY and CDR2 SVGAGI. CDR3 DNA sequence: TGTGCCAGCAGTTACTCGATCAGCGGGAACACTGAAGCTTTCTTT. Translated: CASSYSISGNTEAFF.

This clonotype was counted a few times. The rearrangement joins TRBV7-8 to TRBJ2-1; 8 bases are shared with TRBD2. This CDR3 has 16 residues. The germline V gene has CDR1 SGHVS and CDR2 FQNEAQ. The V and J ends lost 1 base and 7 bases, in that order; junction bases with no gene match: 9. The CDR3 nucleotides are TGTGCCAGCAGCTTAGAGGGACTAGTGATCCTGAATGAGCAGTTCTTC. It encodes CASSLEGLVILNEQFF.

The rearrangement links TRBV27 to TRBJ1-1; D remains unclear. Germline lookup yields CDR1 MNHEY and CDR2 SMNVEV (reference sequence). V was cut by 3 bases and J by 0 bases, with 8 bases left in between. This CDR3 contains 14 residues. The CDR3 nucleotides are TGTGCCAGCAGTTTCAGAAACATGAACACTGAAGCTTTCTTT. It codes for CASSFRNMNTEAFF.

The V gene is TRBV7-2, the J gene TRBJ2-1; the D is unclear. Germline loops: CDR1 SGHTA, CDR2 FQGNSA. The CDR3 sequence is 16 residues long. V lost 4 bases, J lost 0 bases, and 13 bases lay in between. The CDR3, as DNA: TGTGCCAGCAGCTCCAGACCATCGAGCTCCTACAATGAGCAGTTCTTC. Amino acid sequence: CASSSRPSSSYNEQFF.

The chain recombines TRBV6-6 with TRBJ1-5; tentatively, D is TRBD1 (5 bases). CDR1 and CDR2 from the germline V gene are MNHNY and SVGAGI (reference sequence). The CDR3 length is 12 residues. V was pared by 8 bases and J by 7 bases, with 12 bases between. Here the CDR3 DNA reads TGTGCCAGCTGTCAGGGATACCAGCCCCAGCATTTT. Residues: CASCQGYQPQHF.

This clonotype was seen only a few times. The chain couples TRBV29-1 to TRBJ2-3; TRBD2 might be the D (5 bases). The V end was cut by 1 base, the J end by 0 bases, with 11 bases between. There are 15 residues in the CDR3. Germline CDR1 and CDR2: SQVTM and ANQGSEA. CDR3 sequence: CSVEGEGSSTDTQYF. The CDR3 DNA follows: TGCAGCGTTGAAGGAGAAGGGAGTAGCACAGATACGCAGTATTTT.

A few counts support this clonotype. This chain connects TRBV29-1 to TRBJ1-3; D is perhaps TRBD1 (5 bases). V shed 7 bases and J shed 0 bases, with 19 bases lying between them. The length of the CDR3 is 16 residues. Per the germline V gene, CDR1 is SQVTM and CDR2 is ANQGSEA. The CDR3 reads CSAHDPLDSSGNTIYF. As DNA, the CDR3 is TGCAGCGCCCATGACCCGCTCGACAGCTCTGGAAACACCATATATTTT.

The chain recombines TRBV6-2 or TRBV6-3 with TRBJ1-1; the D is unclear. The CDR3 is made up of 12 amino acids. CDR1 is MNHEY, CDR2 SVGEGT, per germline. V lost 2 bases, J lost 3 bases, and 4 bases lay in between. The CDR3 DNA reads TGTGCCAGCAGTTACGCATACACTGAAGCTTTCTTT. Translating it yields CASSYAYTEAFF.

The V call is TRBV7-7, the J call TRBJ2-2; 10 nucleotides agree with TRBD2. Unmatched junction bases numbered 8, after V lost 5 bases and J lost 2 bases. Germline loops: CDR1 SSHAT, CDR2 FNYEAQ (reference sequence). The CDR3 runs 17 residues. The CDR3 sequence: CASSRNSGRINTGELFF. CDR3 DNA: TGTGCCAGCAGCCGAAATAGCGGGAGGATAAACACCGGGGAGCTGTTTTTT. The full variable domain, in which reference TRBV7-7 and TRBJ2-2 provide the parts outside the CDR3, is GAGVSQSPRYKVTKRGQDVTLRCDPISSHATLYWYQQALGQGPEFLTYFNYEAQPDKSGLPSDRFSAERPEGSISTLTIQRTEQRDSAMYRCASSRNSGRINTGELFFGEGSRLTVL.

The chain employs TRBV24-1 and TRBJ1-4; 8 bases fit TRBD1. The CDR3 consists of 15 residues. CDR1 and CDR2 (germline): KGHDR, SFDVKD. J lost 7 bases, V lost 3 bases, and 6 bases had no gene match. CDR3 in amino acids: CATSDPGGGGEKLFF. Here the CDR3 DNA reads TGTGCCACCAGTGATCCAGGGGGCGGAGGTGAAAAACTGTTTTTT.

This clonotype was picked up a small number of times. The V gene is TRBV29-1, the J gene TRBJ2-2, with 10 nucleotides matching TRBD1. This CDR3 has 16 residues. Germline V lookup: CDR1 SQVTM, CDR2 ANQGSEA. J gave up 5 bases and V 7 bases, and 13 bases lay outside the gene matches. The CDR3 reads CSAHGTGVLGTGELFF. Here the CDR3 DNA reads TGCAGCGCCCATGGGACAGGGGTTTTAGGTACCGGGGAGCTGTTTTTT.

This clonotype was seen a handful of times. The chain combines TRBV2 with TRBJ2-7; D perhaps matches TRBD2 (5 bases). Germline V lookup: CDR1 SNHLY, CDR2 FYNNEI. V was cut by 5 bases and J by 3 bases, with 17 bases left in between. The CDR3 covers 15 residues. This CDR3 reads CASSRGFLSYYEQYF. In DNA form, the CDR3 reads TGTGCCAGCAGTAGAGGGTTTCTATCTTACTACGAGCAGTACTTC. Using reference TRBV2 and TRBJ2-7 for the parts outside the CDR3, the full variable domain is EPEVTQTPSHQVTQMGQEVILRCVPISNHLYFYWYRQILGQKVEFLVSFYNNEISEKSEIFDDQFSVERPDGSNFTLKIRSTKLEDSAMYFCASSRGFLSYYEQYFGPGTRLTVT.